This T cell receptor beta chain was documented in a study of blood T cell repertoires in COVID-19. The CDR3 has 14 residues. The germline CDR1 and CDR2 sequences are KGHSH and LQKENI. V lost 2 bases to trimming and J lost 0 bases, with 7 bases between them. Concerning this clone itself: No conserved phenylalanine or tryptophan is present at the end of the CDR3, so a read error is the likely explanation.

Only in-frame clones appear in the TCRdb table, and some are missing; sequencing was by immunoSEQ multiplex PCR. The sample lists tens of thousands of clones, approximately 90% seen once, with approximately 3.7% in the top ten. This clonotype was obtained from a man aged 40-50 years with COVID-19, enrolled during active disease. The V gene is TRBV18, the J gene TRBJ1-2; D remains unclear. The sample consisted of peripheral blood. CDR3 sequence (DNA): TGTGCCAGCTCACCAGAACCTTCTAACTATGGCTACACCCTC. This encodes CASSPEPSNYGYTL.